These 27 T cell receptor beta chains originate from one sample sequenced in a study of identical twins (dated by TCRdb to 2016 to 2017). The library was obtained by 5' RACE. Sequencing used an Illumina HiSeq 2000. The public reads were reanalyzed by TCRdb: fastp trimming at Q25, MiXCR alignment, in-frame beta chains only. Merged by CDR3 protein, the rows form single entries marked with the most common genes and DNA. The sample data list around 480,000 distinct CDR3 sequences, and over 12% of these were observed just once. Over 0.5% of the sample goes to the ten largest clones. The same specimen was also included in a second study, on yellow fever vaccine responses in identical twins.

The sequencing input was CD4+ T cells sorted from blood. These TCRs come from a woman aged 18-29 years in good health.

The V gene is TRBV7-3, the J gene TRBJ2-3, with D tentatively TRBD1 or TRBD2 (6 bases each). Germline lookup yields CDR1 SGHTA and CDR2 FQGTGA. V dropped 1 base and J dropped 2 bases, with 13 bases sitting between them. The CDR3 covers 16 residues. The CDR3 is CASSLKGGTHTDTQYF. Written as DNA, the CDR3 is TGTGCCAGCAGCTTAAAAGGGGGGACACACACAGATACGCAGTATTTT.

The CDR3 loop is CASSVDSSGNTIYF. The CDR3 DNA is TGTGCCAGCAGCGTAGACAGCTCTGGAAACACCATATATTTT. This rearrangement joins TRBV9 to TRBJ1-3; D unclear. Trimming left V 0 bases short and J 0 bases short, with 4 bases between. The CDR3 is 14 residues long. CDR1 is SGDLS and CDR2 is YYNGEE in the germline V gene.

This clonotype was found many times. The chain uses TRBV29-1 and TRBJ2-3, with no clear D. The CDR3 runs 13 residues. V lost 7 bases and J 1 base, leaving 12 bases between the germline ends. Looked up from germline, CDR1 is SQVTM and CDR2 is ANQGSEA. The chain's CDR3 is CSARLVRTDTQYF. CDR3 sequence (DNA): TGCAGCGCGAGGTTGGTGCGCACAGATACGCAGTATTTT.

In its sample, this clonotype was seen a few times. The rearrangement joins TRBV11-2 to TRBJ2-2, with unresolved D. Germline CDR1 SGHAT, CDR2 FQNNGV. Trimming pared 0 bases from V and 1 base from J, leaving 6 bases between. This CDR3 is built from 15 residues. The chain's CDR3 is CASSLELLNTGELFF. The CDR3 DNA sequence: TGTGCCAGCAGCTTAGAACTACTGAACACCGGGGAGCTGTTTTTT.

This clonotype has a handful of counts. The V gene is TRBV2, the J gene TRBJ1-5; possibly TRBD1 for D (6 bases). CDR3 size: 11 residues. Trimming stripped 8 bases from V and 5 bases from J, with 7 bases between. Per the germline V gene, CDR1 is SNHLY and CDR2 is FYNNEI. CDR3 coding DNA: TGTGCCAGCGGACAGCATCAGCCCCAGCATTTT. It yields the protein CASGQHQPQHF.

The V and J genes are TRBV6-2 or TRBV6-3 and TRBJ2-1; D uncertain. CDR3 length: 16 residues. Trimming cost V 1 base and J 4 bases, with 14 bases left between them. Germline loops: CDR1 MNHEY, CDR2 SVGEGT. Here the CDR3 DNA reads TGTGCCAGCAGTTACTGGTCTAAAGACCCATACAATGAGCAGTTCTTC. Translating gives CASSYWSKDPYNEQFF.

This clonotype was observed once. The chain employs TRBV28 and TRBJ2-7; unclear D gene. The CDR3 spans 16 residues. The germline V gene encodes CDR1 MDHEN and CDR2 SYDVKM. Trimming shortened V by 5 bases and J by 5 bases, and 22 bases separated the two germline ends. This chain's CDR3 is CASSPPVGGKSHEQYF. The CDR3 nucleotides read TGTGCCAGCAGTCCCCCCGTCGGCGGTAAATCCCACGAGCAGTACTTC.

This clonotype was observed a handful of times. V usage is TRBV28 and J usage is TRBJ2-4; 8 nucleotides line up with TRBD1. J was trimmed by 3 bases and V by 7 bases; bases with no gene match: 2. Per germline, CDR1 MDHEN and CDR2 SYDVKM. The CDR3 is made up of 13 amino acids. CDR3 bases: TGTGCCAGCAACACAGGGGGCAAAAACATTCAGTACTTC. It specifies CASNTGGKNIQYF.

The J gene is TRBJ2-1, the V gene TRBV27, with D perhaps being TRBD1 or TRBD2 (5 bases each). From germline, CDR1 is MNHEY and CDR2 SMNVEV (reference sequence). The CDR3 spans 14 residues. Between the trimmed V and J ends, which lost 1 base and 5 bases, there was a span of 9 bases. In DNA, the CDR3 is TGTGCCAGCAGTTTATGGGACCGAGACAATGAGCAGTTCTTC. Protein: CASSLWDRDNEQFF.

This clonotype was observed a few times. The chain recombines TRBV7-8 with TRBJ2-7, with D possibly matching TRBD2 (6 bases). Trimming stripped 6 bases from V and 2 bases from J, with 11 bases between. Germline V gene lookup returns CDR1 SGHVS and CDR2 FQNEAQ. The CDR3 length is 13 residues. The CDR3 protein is CASSRAGPYEQYF. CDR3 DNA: TGTGCCAGCAGTAGAGCGGGTCCCTACGAGCAGTACTTC.

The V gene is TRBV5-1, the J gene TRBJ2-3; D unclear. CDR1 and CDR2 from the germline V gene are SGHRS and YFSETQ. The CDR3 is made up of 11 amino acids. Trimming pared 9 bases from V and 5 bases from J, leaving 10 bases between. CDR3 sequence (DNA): TGCGCCACCCGGTCAGAAGATACGCAGTATTTT. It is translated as CATRSEDTQYF.

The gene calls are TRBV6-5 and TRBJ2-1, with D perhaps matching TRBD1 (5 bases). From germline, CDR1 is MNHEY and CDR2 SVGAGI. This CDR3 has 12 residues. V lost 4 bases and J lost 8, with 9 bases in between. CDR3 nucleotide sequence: TGTGCCAGCAGTTCGACAGTGGATGAGCAGTTCTTC. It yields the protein CASSSTVDEQFF.

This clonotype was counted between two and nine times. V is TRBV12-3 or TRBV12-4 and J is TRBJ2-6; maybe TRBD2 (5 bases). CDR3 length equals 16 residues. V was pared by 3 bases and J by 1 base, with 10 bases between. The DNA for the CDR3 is TGTGCCAGCAGTTTTCGCGGGCTGTCTGGGGCCAACGTCCTGACTTTC. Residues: CASSFRGLSGANVLTF.

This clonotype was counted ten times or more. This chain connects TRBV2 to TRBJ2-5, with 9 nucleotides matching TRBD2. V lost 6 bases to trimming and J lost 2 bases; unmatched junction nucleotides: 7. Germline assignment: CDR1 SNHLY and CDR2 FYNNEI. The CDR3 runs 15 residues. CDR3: CASSKGLASQETQYF. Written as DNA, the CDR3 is TGTGCCAGCAGCAAGGGACTAGCATCACAAGAGACCCAGTACTTC.

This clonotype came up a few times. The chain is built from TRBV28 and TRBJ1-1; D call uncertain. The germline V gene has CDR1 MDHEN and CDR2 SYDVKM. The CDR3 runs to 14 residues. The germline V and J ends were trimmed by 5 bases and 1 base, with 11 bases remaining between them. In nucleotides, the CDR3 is TGTGCCAGCAGTGCCGGGTCGACGAACACTGAAGCTTTCTTT. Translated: CASSAGSTNTEAFF.

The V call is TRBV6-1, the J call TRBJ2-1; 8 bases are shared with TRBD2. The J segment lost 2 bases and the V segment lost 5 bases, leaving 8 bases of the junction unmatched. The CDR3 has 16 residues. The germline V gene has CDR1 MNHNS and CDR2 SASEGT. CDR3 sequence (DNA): TGTGCCAGCAGTATTCCCCGCGGGGGGACCTACAATGAGCAGTTCTTC. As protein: CASSIPRGGTYNEQFF.

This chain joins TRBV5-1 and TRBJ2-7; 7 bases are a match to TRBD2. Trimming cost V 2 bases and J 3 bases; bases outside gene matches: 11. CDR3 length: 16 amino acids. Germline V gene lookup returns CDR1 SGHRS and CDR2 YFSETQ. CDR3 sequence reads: CASSLGGLGKIYEQYF. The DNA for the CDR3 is TGCGCCAGCAGCTTAGGTGGACTAGGGAAGATCTACGAGCAGTACTTC.

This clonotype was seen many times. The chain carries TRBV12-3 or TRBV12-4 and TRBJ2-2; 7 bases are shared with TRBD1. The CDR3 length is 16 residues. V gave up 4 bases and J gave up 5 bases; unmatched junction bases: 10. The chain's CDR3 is CASSSSTGVWTGELFF. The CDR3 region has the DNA TGTGCCAGCAGTTCATCTACAGGGGTGTGGACCGGGGAGCTGTTTTTT.

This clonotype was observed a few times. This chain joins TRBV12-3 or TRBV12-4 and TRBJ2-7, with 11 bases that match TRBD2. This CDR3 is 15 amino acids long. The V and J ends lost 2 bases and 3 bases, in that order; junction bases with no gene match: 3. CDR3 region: CASSLLGLAVYEQYF. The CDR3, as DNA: TGTGCCAGCAGTTTATTGGGACTAGCGGTCTACGAGCAGTACTTC.

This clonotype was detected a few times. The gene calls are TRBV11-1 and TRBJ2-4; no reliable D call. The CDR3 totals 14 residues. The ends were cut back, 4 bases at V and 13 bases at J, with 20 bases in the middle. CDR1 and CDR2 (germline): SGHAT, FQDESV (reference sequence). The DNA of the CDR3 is TGTGCCAGCAGCTCTACTGACACCTCTACCCCCCAGTACTTC. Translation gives CASSSTDTSTPQYF.

This CDR3 reads CASSIDYRRRTAYNEQFF. In DNA, the CDR3 is TGTGCCAGTAGTATAGATTATAGGCGGCGGACGGCCTACAATGAGCAGTTCTTC. V gene TRBV19 combines with J gene TRBJ2-1; D is ambiguous. Looked up from germline, CDR1 is LNHDA and CDR2 is SQIVND (reference sequence). CDR3 length equals 18 residues. The germline V and J ends were trimmed by 0 bases and 2 bases, with 17 bases remaining between them. Supplemented by reference TRBV19 and TRBJ2-1, the full variable domain reads DGGITQSPKYLFRKEGQNVTLSCEQNLNHDAMYWYRQDPGQGLRLIYYSQIVNDFQKGDIAEGYSVSREKKESFPLTVTSAQKNPTAFYLCASSIDYRRRTAYNEQFFGPGTRLTVL.

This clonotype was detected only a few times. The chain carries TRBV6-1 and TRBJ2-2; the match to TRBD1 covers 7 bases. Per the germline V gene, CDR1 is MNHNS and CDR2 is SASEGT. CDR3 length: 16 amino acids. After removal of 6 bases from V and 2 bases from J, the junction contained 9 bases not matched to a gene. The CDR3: CASRVKRDSNTGELFF. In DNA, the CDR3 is TGTGCCAGCAGGGTAAAACGGGACAGTAACACCGGGGAGCTGTTTTTT.

The CDR3 DNA is TGCAGTGCTAGACAACGCTACACAGGGTTTCCCCTGAACTACGAGCAGTACTTC. Encoded protein: CSARQRYTGFPLNYEQYF. The chain combines TRBV20-1 with TRBJ2-7; D may be TRBD1 (6 bases). Germline V lookup: CDR1 DFQATT, CDR2 SNEGSKA (reference sequence). The V end lost 2 bases, the J end lost 3 bases, and 26 bases lay between the germline ends. The CDR3 has 18 amino acids.

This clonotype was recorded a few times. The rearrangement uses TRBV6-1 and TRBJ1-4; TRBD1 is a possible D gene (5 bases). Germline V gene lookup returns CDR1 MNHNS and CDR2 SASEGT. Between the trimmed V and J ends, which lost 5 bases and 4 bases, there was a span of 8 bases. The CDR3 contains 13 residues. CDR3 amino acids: CASSRQFNEKLFF. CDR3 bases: TGTGCCAGCAGTCGACAGTTTAATGAAAAACTGTTTTTT.

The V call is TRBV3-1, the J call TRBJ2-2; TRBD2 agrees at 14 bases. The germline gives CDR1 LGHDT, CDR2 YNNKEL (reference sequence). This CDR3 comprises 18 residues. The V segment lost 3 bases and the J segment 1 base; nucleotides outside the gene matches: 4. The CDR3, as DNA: TGTGCCAGCAGCCAGCCGGGACTAGCGGGGGTGAACACCGGGGAGCTGTTTTTT. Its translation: CASSQPGLAGVNTGELFF. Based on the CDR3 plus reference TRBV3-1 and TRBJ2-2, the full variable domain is DTAVSQTPKYLVTQMGNDKSIKCEQNLGHDTMYWYKQDSKKFLKIMFSYNNKELIINETVPNRFSPKSPDKAHLNLHINSLELGDSAVYFCASSQPGLAGVNTGELFFGEGSRLTVL.

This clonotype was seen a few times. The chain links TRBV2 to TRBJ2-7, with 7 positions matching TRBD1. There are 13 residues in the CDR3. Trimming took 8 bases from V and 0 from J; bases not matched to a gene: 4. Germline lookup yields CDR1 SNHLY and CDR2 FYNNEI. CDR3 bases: TGTGCCAGCGCAGGACAGGTCTCCTACGAGCAGTACTTC. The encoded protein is CASAGQVSYEQYF.

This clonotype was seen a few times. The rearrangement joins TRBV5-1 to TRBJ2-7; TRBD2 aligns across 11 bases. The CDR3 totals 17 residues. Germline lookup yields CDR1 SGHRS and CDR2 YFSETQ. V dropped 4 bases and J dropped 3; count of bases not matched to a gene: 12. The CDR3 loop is CASSPSLTSGIVYEQYF. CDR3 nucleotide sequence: TGCGCCAGCAGCCCAAGCTTGACTAGCGGGATCGTCTACGAGCAGTACTTC.